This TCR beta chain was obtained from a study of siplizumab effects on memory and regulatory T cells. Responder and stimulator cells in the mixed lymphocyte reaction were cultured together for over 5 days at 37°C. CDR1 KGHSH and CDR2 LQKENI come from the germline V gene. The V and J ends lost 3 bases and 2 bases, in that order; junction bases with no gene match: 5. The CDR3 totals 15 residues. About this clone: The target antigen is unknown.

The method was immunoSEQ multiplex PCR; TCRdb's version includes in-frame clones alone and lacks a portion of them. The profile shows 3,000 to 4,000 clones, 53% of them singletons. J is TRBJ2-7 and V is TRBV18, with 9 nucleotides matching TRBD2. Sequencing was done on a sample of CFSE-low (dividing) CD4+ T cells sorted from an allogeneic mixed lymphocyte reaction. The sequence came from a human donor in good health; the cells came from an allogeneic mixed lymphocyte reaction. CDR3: CASSPLAGLTYEQYF. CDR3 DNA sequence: TGTGCCAGCTCACCGCTAGCGGGGCTTACCTACGAGCAGTACTTC.